This is a list of T cell receptor beta chains from one sample in a study of siplizumab effects on memory and regulatory T cells. Repertoires were generated with immunoSEQ multiplex PCR, while TCRdb's copy carries only in-frame clones and drops some. The sample records tens of thousands of clones, approximately 88% being singletons. Sequencing was done on a sample of Tregs sorted from blood. The receptors were gathered from a human donor in good health. Both conserved end residues are part of each CDR3. The D gene is left open where the match is weak. Only some rows state a clone size, as once, few, many or a class for expanded clones.

j_call: TRBJ2-6
cdr3_length: 15
clone_size: NA
v_call: TRBV9
d_call: NA
cdr3_nt: TGTGCCAGCAGCGCCCCGGGAAGGGGGGCCAACGTCCTGACTTTC
cdr3_aa: CASSAPGRGANVLTF

j_call: TRBJ2-7
cdr3_length: 13
clone_size: NA
v_call: TRBV7-2
d_call: NA
cdr3_nt: TGTGCCAGCAGTCCCGACAGCTCCTACGAGCAGTACTTC
cdr3_aa: CASSPDSSYEQYF

j_call: TRBJ1-2
cdr3_length: 13
clone_size: once
v_call: TRBV29-1
d_call: NA
cdr3_nt: TGCAGCGTTGACAGGGAAAGGGCGCGTGGCTACACCTTC
cdr3_aa: CSVDRERARGYTF

j_call: TRBJ2-4
cdr3_length: 12
clone_size: NA
v_call: TRBV7-9
d_call: NA
cdr3_nt: TGTGCCAGCAGCTTGAATTTGGGACTCCAGTACTTC
cdr3_aa: CASSLNLGLQYF

j_call: TRBJ2-2
cdr3_length: 15
clone_size: NA
v_call: TRBV5-5
d_call: NA
cdr3_nt: TGTGCCAGCAGCTCCATTTGGACAAACACCGGGGAGCTGTTTTTT
cdr3_aa: CASSSIWTNTGELFF

j_call: TRBJ2-2
cdr3_length: 13
clone_size: NA
v_call: TRBV27
d_call: TRBD2
cdr3_nt: TGTGCCACCCGGGCTAGCGGGACCGGGGAGCTGTTTTTT
cdr3_aa: CATRASGTGELFF

j_call: TRBJ1-3
cdr3_length: 15
clone_size: NA
v_call: TRBV5-1
d_call: NA
cdr3_nt: TGCGCCAGCAGCTTGGGAGCGGGAAACGAAAACACCATATATTTT
cdr3_aa: CASSLGAGNENTIYF

j_call: TRBJ1-2
cdr3_length: 15
clone_size: NA
v_call: TRBV7-2
d_call: NA
cdr3_nt: TGTGCCAGCAGCCCCTCAACAGGCGGACTCTATGGCTACACCTTC
cdr3_aa: CASSPSTGGLYGYTF

j_call: TRBJ2-1
cdr3_length: 20
clone_size: NA
v_call: TRBV4-1
d_call: TRBD2
cdr3_nt: TGCGCCAGCAGCCAAGGGGCAGTTCCGAGACGCGTACTAGCGGGAGGGCCCAGGATCTTC
cdr3_aa: CASSQGAVPRRVLAGGPRIF

j_call: TRBJ2-1
cdr3_length: 12
clone_size: NA
v_call: TRBV18
d_call: NA
cdr3_nt: TGTGCCAGCTCAAGCCAGCGAGGTGAGCAGTTCTTC
cdr3_aa: CASSSQRGEQFF

j_call: TRBJ2-1
cdr3_length: 16
clone_size: NA
v_call: TRBV7-3
d_call: TRBD1
cdr3_nt: TGTGCCAGCAGCCTTCACAGGGGCGCCCCCTACAATGAGCAGTTCTTC
cdr3_aa: CASSLHRGAPYNEQFF

j_call: TRBJ1-5
cdr3_length: 17
clone_size: NA
v_call: TRBV27
d_call: NA
cdr3_nt: TGTGCCAGCAGTTTATCGTGGACGGCCGCGCGAAATCAGCCCCAGCATTTT
cdr3_aa: CASSLSWTAARNQPQHF

j_call: TRBJ2-7
cdr3_length: 13
clone_size: NA
v_call: TRBV10-1
d_call: TRBD2
cdr3_nt: TGCGCCAGCAGTGGCGGGAGGTCCTACGAGCAGTACTTC
cdr3_aa: CASSGGRSYEQYF

j_call: TRBJ2-7
cdr3_length: 17
clone_size: NA
v_call: TRBV28
d_call: TRBD2
cdr3_nt: TGTGCCAGCAGCACTCTAGCGGGAGGGCCCCGGGCGGGGGAGCAGTACTTC
cdr3_aa: CASSTLAGGPRAGEQYF

j_call: TRBJ2-5
cdr3_length: 11
clone_size: NA
v_call: TRBV7-6
d_call: NA
cdr3_nt: TGTGCCAGCAGCTACCAAGAGACCCAGTACTTC
cdr3_aa: CASSYQETQYF

j_call: TRBJ2-2
cdr3_length: 14
clone_size: NA
v_call: TRBV6-6
d_call: TRBD1
cdr3_nt: TGTGCCAGCAGGGGACAGGGGGTGGCCGGGGAGCTGTTTTTT
cdr3_aa: CASRGQGVAGELFF

j_call: TRBJ2-3
cdr3_length: 15
clone_size: NA
v_call: TRBV5-1
d_call: NA
cdr3_nt: TGCGCCAGCAGCTTGAAAGCCGGGCCCGCAGATACGCAGTATTTT
cdr3_aa: CASSLKAGPADTQYF

j_call: TRBJ1-3
cdr3_length: 11
clone_size: NA
v_call: TRBV30
d_call: NA
cdr3_nt: TGTGCCTACAGGGTTGGAAACACCATATATTTT
cdr3_aa: CAYRVGNTIYF

j_call: TRBJ1-2
cdr3_length: 13
clone_size: NA
v_call: TRBV9
d_call: NA
cdr3_nt: TGTGCCAGCAGCGTAGAAGGGGTGGAGGGCTACACCTTC
cdr3_aa: CASSVEGVEGYTF

j_call: TRBJ2-5
cdr3_length: 14
clone_size: NA
v_call: TRBV21-1
d_call: NA
cdr3_nt: TGTGCCAGCAGCAAAGCGGGGCGATGGGAGACCCAGTACTTC
cdr3_aa: CASSKAGRWETQYF

j_call: TRBJ2-2
cdr3_length: 20
clone_size: NA
v_call: TRBV27
d_call: TRBD1
cdr3_nt: TGTGCCAGCAGTCACCGGTCCCGTTCGGGACAGGGGATGAACACCGGGGAGCTGTTTTTT
cdr3_aa: CASSHRSRSGQGMNTGELFF

j_call: TRBJ2-5
cdr3_length: 14
clone_size: many
v_call: TRBV13
d_call: NA
cdr3_nt: TGTGCCAGCACCCGAGGGGGAGTGGATGAGACCCAGTACTTC
cdr3_aa: CASTRGGVDETQYF

j_call: TRBJ2-7
cdr3_length: 16
clone_size: NA
v_call: TRBV2
d_call: NA
cdr3_nt: TGTGCCAGCAATGGGAGGACGGGCAGGGAAAGCTACGAGCAGTACTTC
cdr3_aa: CASNGRTGRESYEQYF

j_call: TRBJ2-7
cdr3_length: 13
clone_size: NA
v_call: TRBV9
d_call: TRBD2
cdr3_nt: TGTGCCAGCAGCGGTAGCGGGACCTACGAGCAGTACTTC
cdr3_aa: CASSGSGTYEQYF

j_call: TRBJ2-7
cdr3_length: 14
clone_size: NA
v_call: TRBV11-1
d_call: NA
cdr3_nt: TGTGCCAGCAGAGGTAGCGGGACAGGATACGAGCAGTACTTC
cdr3_aa: CASRGSGTGYEQYF

j_call: TRBJ1-1
cdr3_length: 11
clone_size: NA
v_call: TRBV11-3
d_call: NA
cdr3_nt: TGTGCCAGCAGCACTCAGGGGGAAGCTTTCTTT
cdr3_aa: CASSTQGEAFF

j_call: TRBJ1-2
cdr3_length: 13
clone_size: NA
v_call: TRBV5-1
d_call: NA
cdr3_nt: TGCGCCAGCAGCGGGGCAGGGCAGCGAGGCTACACCTTC
cdr3_aa: CASSGAGQRGYTF

j_call: TRBJ2-1
cdr3_length: 16
clone_size: NA
v_call: TRBV7-8
d_call: NA
cdr3_nt: TGTGCCAGCAGCTCCCGTGGGTTCGGGAGCGGCAATGAGCAGTTCTTC
cdr3_aa: CASSSRGFGSGNEQFF